This T cell receptor (beta chain) was captured in a study of identical twins. This clonotype was found a few times. What it binds is not known. Study-wide results and limits: Cord blood's abundant beta clonotypes had fewer insertions, unlike memory repertoires. Conclusions were based on cross-sectional statistical analysis, without following the same donors.

Germline-derived CDR1 and CDR2 are SEHNR and FQNEAQ (reference sequence). With 1 base removed from V and 0 bases from J, the gap between germline ends came to 11 bases. The CDR3 is 16 amino acids. TCRdb used MiXCR to reprocess the 5' RACE reads, holding one entry per CDR3 protein. The sample records 500,000 to 650,000 distinct CDR3 sequences, about 22% being singletons. These same data were also listed under a study on yellow fever vaccine responses in identical twins.

The chain couples TRBV7-9 to TRBJ2-3, with D uncertain. The specimen was CD4+ T cells sorted from blood. The clonotype comes from a woman aged 18 to 35 in good health. CDR3 nucleotides: TGTGCCAGCAGCTTAGGAGCCACAACTAGCACAGATACGCAGTATTTT. Its protein is CASSLGATTSTDTQYF.